Described below is a single T cell receptor (beta chain) sequence and its context. The target antigen is unknown. This sample was included in a study of cytomegalovirus exposure and HLA in healthy donors. Study-wide points: Indistinguishable V segments, including TRBV6-2 and TRBV6-3, were excluded.

60 Vbeta and 13 Jbeta primers were used in PCR. Method: immunoSEQ multiplex PCR; TCRdb's copy keeps in-frame clones and lacks some. The sample lists roughly 120,000 clones, around two thirds occurring once. V trimming: 4 bases; J trimming: 6 bases; junction bases outside the gene matches: 7. This CDR3 spans 14 amino acids. CDR1 is MNHEY, CDR2 SMNVEV, per germline (reference sequence). What was sequenced was PBMCs. This TCR was sampled from a man between 60 and 75 years old in good health and CMV-seropositive. The chain joins TRBV27 to TRBJ2-5; 8 bases agree with TRBD2. The CDR3 bases are TGTGCCAGCAGTTCATGGACTAGCTCGCAGACCCAGTACTTC. This codes for CASSSWTSSQTQYF.